This TCR beta chain was recorded in a study of blood T cell repertoires in COVID-19. Across the study: Italy, Spain and the United States were the sources of the convalescent and acute COVID-19 samples. From T cells, B-cell-depleted T cells, or PBMCs came the material, which was cDNA or gDNA.

Enrolled during active infection, Seattle patients were then followed longitudinally. This CDR3 contains 17 residues. Trimming removed 0 bases from V and 0 bases from J; junction bases left unmatched: 4. CDR1 is SGHTA, CDR2 FQGNSA, per germline. Source study methods: Reference gene primer amplification gave estimated nucleated cell counts. The assay was immunoSEQ multiplex PCR, and TCRdb's table has in-frame clones only and misses some. D and trimming come from the DNA, and the V and J calls and clone size come from that table. The data contain some 190,000 clones, more than 75% of them singletons. The source material was peripheral blood. This TCR derives from a person aged 65-85 years with COVID-19, enrolled during active disease. The chain is built from TRBV7-2 and TRBJ2-4; 8 bases fit TRBD2. The CDR3 protein is CASSLARGAGAKNIQYF. The CDR3 bases are TGTGCCAGCAGCTTAGCGCGGGGGGCCGGAGCCAAAAACATTCAGTACTTC.